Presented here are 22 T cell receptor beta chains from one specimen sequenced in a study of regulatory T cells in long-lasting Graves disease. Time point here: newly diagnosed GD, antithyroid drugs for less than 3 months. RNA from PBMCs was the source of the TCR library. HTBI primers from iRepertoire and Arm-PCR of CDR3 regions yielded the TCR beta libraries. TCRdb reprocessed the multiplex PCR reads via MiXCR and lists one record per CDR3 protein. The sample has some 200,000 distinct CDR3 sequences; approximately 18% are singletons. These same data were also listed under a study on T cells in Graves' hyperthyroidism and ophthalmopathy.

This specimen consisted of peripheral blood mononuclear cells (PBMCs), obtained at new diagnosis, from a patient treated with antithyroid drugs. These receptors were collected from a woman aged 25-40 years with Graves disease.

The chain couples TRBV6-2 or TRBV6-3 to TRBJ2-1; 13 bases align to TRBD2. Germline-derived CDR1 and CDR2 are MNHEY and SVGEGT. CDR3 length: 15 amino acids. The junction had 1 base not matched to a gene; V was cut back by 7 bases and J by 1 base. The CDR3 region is CASILAGGSYNEQFF. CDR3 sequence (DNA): TGTGCCAGCATACTAGCGGGAGGGTCCTACAATGAGCAGTTCTTC.

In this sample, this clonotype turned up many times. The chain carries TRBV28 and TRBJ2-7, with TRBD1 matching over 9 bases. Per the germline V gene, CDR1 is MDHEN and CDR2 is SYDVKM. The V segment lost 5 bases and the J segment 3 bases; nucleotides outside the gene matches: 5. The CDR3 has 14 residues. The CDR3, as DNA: TGTGCCAGCAGTCGGGACAGGGCAAGCTACGAGCAGTACTTC. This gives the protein CASSRDRASYEQYF.

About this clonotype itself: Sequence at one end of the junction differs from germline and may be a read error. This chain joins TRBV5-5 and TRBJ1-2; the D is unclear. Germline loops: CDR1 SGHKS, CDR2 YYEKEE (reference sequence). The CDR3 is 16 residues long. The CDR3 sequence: CAGSLVGKASNYGYTF. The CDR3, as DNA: TGTGCCGGCAGCTTGGTGGGGAAAGCCTCTAACTATGGCTACACCTTC.

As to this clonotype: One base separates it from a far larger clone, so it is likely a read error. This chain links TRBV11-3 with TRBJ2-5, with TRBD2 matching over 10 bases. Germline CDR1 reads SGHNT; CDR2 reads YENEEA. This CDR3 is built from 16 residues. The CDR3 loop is CASSKDAAGGLETHYF. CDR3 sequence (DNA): TGTGCCAGCAGCAAGGATGCAGCGGGGGGGCTGGAGACCCATTACTTC.

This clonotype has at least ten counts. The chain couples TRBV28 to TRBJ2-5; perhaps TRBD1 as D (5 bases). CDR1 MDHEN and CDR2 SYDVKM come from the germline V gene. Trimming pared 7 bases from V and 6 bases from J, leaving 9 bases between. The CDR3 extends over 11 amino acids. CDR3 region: CASKGFQTQYF. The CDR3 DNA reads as TGTGCCAGCAAGGGGTTCCAGACCCAGTACTTC.

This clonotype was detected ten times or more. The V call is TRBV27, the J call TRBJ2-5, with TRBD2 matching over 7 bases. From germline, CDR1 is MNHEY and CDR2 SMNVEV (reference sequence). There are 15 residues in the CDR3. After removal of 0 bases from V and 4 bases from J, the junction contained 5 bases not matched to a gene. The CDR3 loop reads CASSLSGREVETQYF. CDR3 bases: TGTGCCAGCAGTTTATCAGGACGGGAGGTAGAGACCCAGTACTTC.

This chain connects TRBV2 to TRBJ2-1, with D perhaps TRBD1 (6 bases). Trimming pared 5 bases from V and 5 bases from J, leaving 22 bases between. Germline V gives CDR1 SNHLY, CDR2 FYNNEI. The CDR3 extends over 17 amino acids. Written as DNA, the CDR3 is TGTGCCAGCAGTAGTCTGGAGTCGGTGGCAGGGGACAATGAGCAGTTCTTC. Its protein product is CASSSLESVAGDNEQFF.

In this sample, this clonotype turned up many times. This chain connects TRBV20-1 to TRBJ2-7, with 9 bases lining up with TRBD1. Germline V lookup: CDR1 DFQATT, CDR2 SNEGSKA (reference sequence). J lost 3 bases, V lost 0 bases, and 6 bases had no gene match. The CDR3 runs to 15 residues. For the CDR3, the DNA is TGCAGTGCTAGAGACCGGGACAGGGCCTTCTACGAGCAGTACTTC. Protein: CSARDRDRAFYEQYF.

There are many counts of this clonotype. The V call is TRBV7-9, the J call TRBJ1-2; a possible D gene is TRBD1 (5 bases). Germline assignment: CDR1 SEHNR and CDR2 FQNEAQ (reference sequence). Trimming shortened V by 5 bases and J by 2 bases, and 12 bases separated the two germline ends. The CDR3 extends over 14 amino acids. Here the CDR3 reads CASSPRQQNYGYTF. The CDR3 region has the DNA TGTGCCAGCAGCCCCCGACAGCAAAACTATGGCTACACCTTC.

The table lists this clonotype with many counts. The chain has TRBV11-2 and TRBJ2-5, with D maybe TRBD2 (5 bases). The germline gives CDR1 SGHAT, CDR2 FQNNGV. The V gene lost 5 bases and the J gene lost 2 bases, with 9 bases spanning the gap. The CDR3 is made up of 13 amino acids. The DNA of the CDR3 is TGTGCCAGCAGCCGTAGCGAGCAAGAGACCCAGTACTTC. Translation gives CASSRSEQETQYF.

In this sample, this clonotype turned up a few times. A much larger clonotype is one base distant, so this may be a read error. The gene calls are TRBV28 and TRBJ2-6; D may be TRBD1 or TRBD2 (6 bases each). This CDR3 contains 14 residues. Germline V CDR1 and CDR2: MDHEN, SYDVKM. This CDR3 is CASSLGSGANVLAF. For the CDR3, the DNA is TGTGCCAGCAGTTTGGGGTCGGGGGCCAACGTCCTGGCTTTC.

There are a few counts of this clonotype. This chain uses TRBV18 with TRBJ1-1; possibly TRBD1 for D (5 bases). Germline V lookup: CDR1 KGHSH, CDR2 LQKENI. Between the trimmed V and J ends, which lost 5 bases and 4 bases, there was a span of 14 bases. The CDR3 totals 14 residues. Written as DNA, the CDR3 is TGTGCCAGCTCATCCAACCAGGGTGGCACTGAAGCTTTCTTT. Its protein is CASSSNQGGTEAFF.

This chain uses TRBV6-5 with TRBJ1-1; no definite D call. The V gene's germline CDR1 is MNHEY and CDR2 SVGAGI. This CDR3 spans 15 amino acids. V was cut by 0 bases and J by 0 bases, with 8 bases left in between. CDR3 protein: CASSYSEFLNTEAFF. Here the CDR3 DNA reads TGTGCCAGCAGTTACTCCGAATTTCTGAACACTGAAGCTTTCTTT.

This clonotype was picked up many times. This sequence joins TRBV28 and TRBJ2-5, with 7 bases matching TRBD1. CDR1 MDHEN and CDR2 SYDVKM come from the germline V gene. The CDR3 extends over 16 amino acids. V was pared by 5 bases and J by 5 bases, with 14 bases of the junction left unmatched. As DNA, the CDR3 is TGTGCCAGCAGTCTTCGGGACAGTCCTGTGAGGGAGACCCAGTACTTC. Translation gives CASSLRDSPVRETQYF.

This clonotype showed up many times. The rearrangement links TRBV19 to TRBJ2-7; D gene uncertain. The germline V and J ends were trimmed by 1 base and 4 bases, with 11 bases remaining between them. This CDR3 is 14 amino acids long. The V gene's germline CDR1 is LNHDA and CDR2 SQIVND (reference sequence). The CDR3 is CASSIAPRAYEQYF. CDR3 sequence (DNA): TGTGCCAGTAGTATAGCCCCTAGGGCGTACGAGCAGTACTTC.

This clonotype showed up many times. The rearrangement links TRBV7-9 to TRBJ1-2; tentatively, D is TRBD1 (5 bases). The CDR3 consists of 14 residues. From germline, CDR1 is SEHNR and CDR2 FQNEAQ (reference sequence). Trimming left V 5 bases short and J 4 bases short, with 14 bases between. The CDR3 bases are TGTGCCAGCAGCCAGATCGGGGCGGGCTATGGCTACACCTTC. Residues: CASSQIGAGYGYTF. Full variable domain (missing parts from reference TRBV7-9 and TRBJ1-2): DTGVSQNPRHKITKRGQNVTFRCDPISEHNRLYWYRQTLGQGPEFLTYFQNEAQLEKSRLLSDRFSAERPKGSFSTLEIQRTEQGDSAMYLCASSQIGAGYGYTFGSGTRLTVV.

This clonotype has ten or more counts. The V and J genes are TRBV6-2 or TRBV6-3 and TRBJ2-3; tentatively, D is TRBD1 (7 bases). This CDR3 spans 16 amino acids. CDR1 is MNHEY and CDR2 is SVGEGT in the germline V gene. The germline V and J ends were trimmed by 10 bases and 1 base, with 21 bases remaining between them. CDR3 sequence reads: CAITPTTGEGTDTQYF. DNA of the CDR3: TGTGCCATCACCCCTACCACAGGGGAGGGCACAGATACGCAGTATTTT.

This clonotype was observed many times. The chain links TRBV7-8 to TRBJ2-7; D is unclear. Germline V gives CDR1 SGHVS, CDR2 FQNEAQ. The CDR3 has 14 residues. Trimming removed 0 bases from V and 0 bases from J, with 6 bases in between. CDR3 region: CASSLALTSYEQYF. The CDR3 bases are TGTGCCAGCAGCTTAGCGCTGACCTCCTACGAGCAGTACTTC.

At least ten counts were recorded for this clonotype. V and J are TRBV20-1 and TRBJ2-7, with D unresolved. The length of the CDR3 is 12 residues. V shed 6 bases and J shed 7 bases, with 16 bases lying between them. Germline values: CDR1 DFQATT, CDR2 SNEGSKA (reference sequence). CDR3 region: CSATADREEQYF. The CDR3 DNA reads TGCAGTGCCACCGCAGATCGCGAGGAGCAGTACTTC.

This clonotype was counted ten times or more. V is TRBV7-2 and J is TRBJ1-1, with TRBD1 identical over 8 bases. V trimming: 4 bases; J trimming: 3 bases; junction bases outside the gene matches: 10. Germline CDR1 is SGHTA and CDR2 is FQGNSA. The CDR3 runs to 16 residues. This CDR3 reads CASSSLSTGAYTEAFF. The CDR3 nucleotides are TGTGCCAGCAGCTCCCTTTCGACAGGGGCCTACACTGAAGCTTTCTTT.

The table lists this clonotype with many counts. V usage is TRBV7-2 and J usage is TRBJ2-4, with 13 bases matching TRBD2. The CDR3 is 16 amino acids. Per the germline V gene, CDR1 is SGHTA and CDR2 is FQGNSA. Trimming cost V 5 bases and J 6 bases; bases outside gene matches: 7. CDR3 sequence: CASSGQRTSGGNIQYF. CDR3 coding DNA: TGTGCCAGCAGCGGCCAGCGGACTAGCGGGGGAAACATTCAGTACTTC.

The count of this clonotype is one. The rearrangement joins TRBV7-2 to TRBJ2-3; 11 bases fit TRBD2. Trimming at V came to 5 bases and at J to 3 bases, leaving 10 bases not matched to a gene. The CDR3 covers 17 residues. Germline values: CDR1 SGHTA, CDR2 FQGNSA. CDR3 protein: CASSPRLAGGMTDTQYF. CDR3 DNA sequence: TGTGCCAGCAGCCCCCGCCTAGCGGGAGGAATGACAGATACGCAGTATTTT.